Below, 28 T cell receptor beta chains from the same sample are listed, as sequenced in a study of control samples from healthy donors and cancer patients. Profiled with immunoSEQ multiplex PCR; TCRdb holds only in-frame clones, not every one. The sample has 90,000 to 150,000 clones, roughly nine tenths seen once; the top ten hold 6% to 8%. Material for sequencing was blood. All receptors derive from a woman aged 18 to 35 in good health.

The chain links TRBV3-1 (or the pseudogene TRBV3-2) to TRBJ2-7; maybe TRBD1 (5 bases). V gave up 2 bases and J gave up 2 bases, with 10 bases separating them. Germline V gene sequence: CDR1 LGHDT, CDR2 YNNKEL (reference sequence). The CDR3 totals 14 residues. The CDR3 loop is CASSQTRATYEQYF. Written as DNA, the CDR3 is TGTGCCAGCAGCCAAACCAGGGCTACCTACGAGCAGTACTTC.

The J gene is TRBJ2-2, the V gene TRBV5-1; 7 bases map to TRBD1. J was trimmed by 4 bases and V by 4 bases; bases with no gene match: 4. CDR3 length: 14 residues. Per germline, CDR1 SGHRS and CDR2 YFSETQ. The CDR3 sequence: CASSPGQTTGELFF. The CDR3 DNA reads TGCGCCAGCAGCCCGGGACAGACCACCGGGGAGCTGTTTTTT. Drawing the rest from reference TRBV5-1 and TRBJ2-2, the complete variable domain is KAGVTQTPRYLIKTRGQQVTLSCSPISGHRSVSWYQQTPGQGLQFLFEYFSETQRNKGNFPGRFSGRQFSNSRSEMNVSTLELGDSALYLCASSPGQTTGELFFGEGSRLTVL.

V and J are TRBV19 and TRBJ1-4, with TRBD1 matching 9 bases. The V and J ends lost 5 bases and 8 bases, in that order; junction bases with no gene match: 12. Germline V gene sequence: CDR1 LNHDA, CDR2 SQIVND (reference sequence). The CDR3 totals 16 residues. The CDR3: CASSRTGDRVSEKLFF. In DNA, the CDR3 is TGTGCCAGTAGTCGAACTGGGGACAGGGTTTCCGAAAAACTGTTTTTT.

In its sample, this clone was seen once. CDR3 region: CASRSGLGLSDTQYF. For the CDR3, the DNA is TGTGCCAGCAGAAGCGGACTTGGACTCTCGGATACGCAGTATTTT. This rearrangement joins TRBV5-6 to TRBJ2-3; D might be TRBD2 (5 bases). V was clipped by 5 bases and J by 6 bases, with 19 bases between them. The germline gives CDR1 SGHDT, CDR2 YYEEEE. This CDR3 contains 15 residues.

The chain recombines TRBV19 with TRBJ2-5; the match to TRBD2 covers 11 bases. Germline CDR1 LNHDA, CDR2 SQIVND (reference sequence). The CDR3 length is 15 residues. With 5 bases clipped from V and 2 bases from J, the junction kept 4 bases outside the gene matches. The CDR3, as DNA: TGTGCCAGTAGTCCCGGACTAGCGGGTCAAGAGACCCAGTACTTC. Protein product: CASSPGLAGQETQYF. The variable domain in full, completed from reference TRBV19 and TRBJ2-5, reads DGGITQSPKYLFRKEGQNVTLSCEQNLNHDAMYWYRQDPGQGLRLIYYSQIVNDFQKGDIAEGYSVSREKKESFPLTVTSAQKNPTAFYLCASSPGLAGQETQYFGPGTRLLVL.

The V call is TRBV29-1, the J call TRBJ2-7, with D perhaps being TRBD1 or TRBD2 (6 bases each). The CDR3 extends over 15 amino acids. V was cut by 1 base and J by 4 bases, with 17 bases left in between. Germline V CDR1 and CDR2: SQVTM, ANQGSEA. CDR3 loop: CSVEGQVGGRYEQYF. The CDR3 region has the DNA TGCAGCGTTGAAGGACAGGTGGGAGGTCGATACGAGCAGTACTTC.

The DNA of the CDR3 is TGTGCCAGCAGCTTAATGTCGTCTGGAGCGGGAGGCTCGAACACCGGGGAGCTGTTTTTT. Its protein is CASSLMSSGAGGSNTGELFF. The V call is TRBV7-3, the J call TRBJ2-2; 9 bases are a match to TRBD2. The germline V gene encodes CDR1 SGHTA and CDR2 FQGTGA. The CDR3 covers 20 residues. V lost 1 base, J lost 0 bases, and 12 bases stayed unmatched.

The CDR3 DNA sequence: TGTGCCAGTCACTCTGGGGCCAACGTCCTGACTTTC. Translated, it gives CASHSGANVLTF. The chain couples TRBV19 to TRBJ2-6; no clear D gene. Germline lookup yields CDR1 LNHDA and CDR2 SQIVND (reference sequence). V lost 8 bases, J lost 0 bases, and 2 bases lay in between. The CDR3 extends over 12 amino acids.

The chain links TRBV4-1 to TRBJ2-5; D gene unclear. Germline assignment: CDR1 MGHRA and CDR2 YSYEKL. This CDR3 has 13 amino acids. Trimming removed 1 base from V and 2 bases from J, with 5 bases in between. DNA of the CDR3: TGCGCCAGCAGCCAAGCTCCACAAGAGACCCAGTACTTC. It translates to CASSQAPQETQYF.

The chain employs TRBV30 and TRBJ2-7, with 7 positions matching TRBD2. This CDR3 spans 14 amino acids. Germline V gene data show CDR1 as GTSNPN and CDR2 as SVGIG (reference sequence). Losses at the gene ends were 1 base for V and 2 bases for J; bases not matched to a gene: 5. The CDR3 DNA follows: TGTGCCTGGAGTGGGGTAGCGGGTCCCTACGAGCAGTACTTC. It yields the protein CAWSGVAGPYEQYF.

V and J are TRBV5-1 and TRBJ2-1; 7 bases match TRBD2. The CDR3 totals 16 residues. Germline V CDR1 and CDR2: SGHRS, YFSETQ. V lost 0 bases and J lost 5; bases outside the gene matches: 8. The CDR3 coding sequence is TGCGCCAGCAGCTTGGGCGCCGGGACTAACCACAATGAGCAGTTCTTC. Translation gives CASSLGAGTNHNEQFF. Full variable domain (missing parts from reference TRBV5-1 and TRBJ2-1): KAGVTQTPRYLIKTRGQQVTLSCSPISGHRSVSWYQQTPGQGLQFLFEYFSETQRNKGNFPGRFSGRQFSNSRSEMNVSTLELGDSALYLCASSLGAGTNHNEQFFGPGTRLTVL.

The gene calls are TRBV7-2 and TRBJ2-1, with D unclear. In germline, CDR1 is SGHTA, CDR2 FQGNSA. Trimming removed 3 bases at V and 6 bases at J, with 12 bases between. The CDR3 spans 14 residues. CDR3 amino acids: CASSFYMGSNEQFF. CDR3 DNA: TGTGCCAGCAGCTTTTATATGGGGTCCAATGAGCAGTTCTTC.

J is TRBJ2-2 and V is TRBV4-1, with D uncertain. Deletions cut 4 bases from V and 0 bases from J, with 15 bases between. Germline loops: CDR1 MGHRA, CDR2 YSYEKL. The CDR3 covers 17 residues. The CDR3 region has the DNA TGCGCCAGCAGCCCCTCGGGTAGGGTCTCGAACACCGGGGAGCTGTTTTTT. This encodes CASSPSGRVSNTGELFF.

The CDR3 nucleotides are TGTGCCAGCCTGGGACCCCGGGAAAACAATGAGCAGTTCTTC. Protein sequence: CASLGPRENNEQFF. This rearrangement joins TRBV6-5 to TRBJ2-1; perhaps D is TRBD1 or TRBD2 (5 bases each). Germline-derived CDR1 and CDR2 are MNHEY and SVGAGI. V lost 8 bases to trimming and J lost 5 bases, with 16 bases between them. The CDR3 totals 14 residues.

The chain carries TRBV25-1 and TRBJ2-3, with TRBD2 matching 14 bases. Germline CDR1 MGHDK, CDR2 SYGVNS. The CDR3 is 17 amino acids. J lost 3 bases, V lost 8 bases, and 10 bases had no gene match. The CDR3 is CASGWGTSGSMTDTQYF. The CDR3 DNA reads as TGTGCCAGCGGGTGGGGGACTAGCGGGAGCATGACAGATACGCAGTATTTT.

The J gene is TRBJ2-5, the V gene TRBV11-2, with TRBD1 matching over 7 bases. Germline CDR1 is SGHAT and CDR2 is FQNNGV. CDR3 length equals 15 residues. V lost 4 bases to trimming and J lost 2 bases; unmatched junction nucleotides: 7. CDR3 amino acids: CASSSTLGQQETQYF. The CDR3 coding sequence is TGTGCCAGCAGCTCGACCCTGGGACAGCAAGAGACCCAGTACTTC.

The V and J genes are TRBV9 and TRBJ1-6, with D possibly TRBD1 on 5 matching bases. Germline V lookup: CDR1 SGDLS, CDR2 YYNGEE. This CDR3 region has 15 residues. The V gene lost 3 bases and the J gene lost 10 bases, with 17 bases spanning the gap. CDR3 nucleotide sequence: TGTGCCAGCAGCGCCCAGGGTGTCCGAGGGTCACCCCTCCACTTT. It yields the protein CASSAQGVRGSPLHF.

The chain joins TRBV19 to TRBJ1-4, with unresolved D. V lost 3 bases to trimming and J lost 7 bases, with 12 bases between them. CDR3 length: 14 residues. Germline values: CDR1 LNHDA, CDR2 SQIVND (reference sequence). Here the CDR3 DNA reads TGTGCCAGTAGTATCGGGCAGTACCCTGAAAAACTGTTTTTT. Protein: CASSIGQYPEKLFF. The full variable domain, its missing parts supplied by reference TRBV19 and TRBJ1-4, is DGGITQSPKYLFRKEGQNVTLSCEQNLNHDAMYWYRQDPGQGLRLIYYSQIVNDFQKGDIAEGYSVSREKKESFPLTVTSAQKNPTAFYLCASSIGQYPEKLFFGSGTQLSVL.

The chain combines TRBV27 with TRBJ2-5; the D gene could be TRBD1 or TRBD2 (5 bases each). The V gene's germline CDR1 is MNHEY and CDR2 SMNVEV (reference sequence). Between the trimmed V and J ends, which lost 5 bases and 5 bases, there was a span of 18 bases. The CDR3 totals 15 residues. The CDR3 here is CASSPQGPWPETQYF. DNA for the CDR3: TGTGCCAGCAGTCCTCAGGGACCGTGGCCCGAGACCCAGTACTTC.

As regards this clone: One junction end disagrees with the germline gene, perhaps due to a read error. The chain carries TRBV6-5 and TRBJ2-4; TRBD2 aligns across 10 bases. CDR1 and CDR2 (germline): MNHEY, SVGAGI. CDR3 size: 13 residues. The CDR3 loop reads CASTTLAGTSIFF. The DNA for the CDR3 is TGTGCCAGCACTACACTAGCGGGAACCTCCATTTTCTTC.

This chain joins TRBV6-5 and TRBJ2-1, with D uncertain. The CDR3 totals 15 residues. Trimming took 0 bases from V and 4 from J, leaving 10 bases between them. The germline gives CDR1 MNHEY, CDR2 SVGAGI. CDR3 amino acids: CASSYSRSWYNEQFF. The CDR3 bases are TGTGCCAGCAGTTACTCGCGGTCCTGGTACAATGAGCAGTTCTTC.

The chain couples TRBV9 to TRBJ1-2, with a possible D match to TRBD1 (6 bases). Trimming took off 4 bases at V and 8 bases at J, with 18 bases between the two ends. CDR3 length: 14 residues. Germline CDR1 is SGDLS and CDR2 is YYNGEE. The CDR3: CASSLRQDVGGYTF. Here the CDR3 DNA reads TGTGCCAGCAGCCTCAGACAGGACGTAGGGGGCTACACCTTC.

This clone was detected only once. This chain connects TRBV28 to TRBJ1-5; TRBD1 aligns across 8 bases. CDR1 MDHEN and CDR2 SYDVKM come from the germline V gene. V was pared by 2 bases and J by 2 bases, with 5 bases of the junction left unmatched. CDR3 size: 16 residues. The CDR3 spells CASSLPPDRGNQPQHF. As DNA, the CDR3 is TGTGCCAGCAGTTTACCCCCGGACAGGGGCAATCAGCCCCAGCATTTT.

The count of this clone is one. V is TRBV21-1 and J is TRBJ2-7; the table's D gene call, TRBD2, was not cross checked with the DNA. TRBV21-1 is a listed pseudogene. The CDR3 spans 11 residues. The CDR3 spells CASSPYYEQYF. The CDR3 coding sequence is TGTGCCAGCAGCCCCTACTACGAGCAGTACTTC.

The chain employs TRBV5-1 and TRBJ1-4; D unresolved. CDR3 length: 14 residues. Germline V gives CDR1 SGHRS, CDR2 YFSETQ. V was trimmed by 0 bases and J by 8 bases, leaving 11 bases between them. The CDR3 sequence is CASSLAPGNEKLFF. In DNA form, the CDR3 reads TGCGCCAGCAGCTTGGCTCCGGGGAACGAAAAACTGTTTTTT.

This clone was picked up a small number of times. The chain is built from TRBV4-3 and TRBJ2-3; no clear D gene. CDR1 is LGHNA and CDR2 is YSLEER in the germline V gene. Trimming pared 0 bases from V and 7 bases from J, leaving 11 bases between. CDR3 size: 14 residues. Here the CDR3 reads CASSQDSKANTQYF. The CDR3 region has the DNA TGCGCCAGCAGCCAAGATTCGAAAGCGAATACGCAGTATTTT.

A note on this clone: One junction end does not reproduce the germline sequence, and a read error may be involved. The J gene is TRBJ2-7, the V gene TRBV9, with TRBD2 matching 15 bases. CDR1 and CDR2 from the germline V gene are SGDLS and YYNGEE. This CDR3 contains 17 residues. The CDR3 coding sequence is TGTGCCAGCAGCCCGGGACTAGCGGGAGGTTCTCCTTACGGGCAGTACTTC. Protein: CASSPGLAGGSPYGQYF.

The genes are TRBV6-6 and TRBJ2-7; D not resolved. V was shortened by 2 bases and J by 3 bases, with 8 bases between the two germline ends. In germline, CDR1 is MNHNY, CDR2 SVGAGI (reference sequence). The length of the CDR3 is 13 residues. The CDR3 sequence is CASSYLENYEQYF. CDR3 DNA: TGTGCCAGCAGTTACCTCGAAAACTACGAGCAGTACTTC.